The entry below gives a single T cell receptor (beta chain) sequence along with its context. This sample stems from a study of T cell changes during pregnancy in multiple sclerosis. CDR3 length: 15 residues. Between the trimmed V and J ends, which lost 2 bases and 5 bases, there was a span of 13 bases. Germline V gene data show CDR1 as MNHEY and CDR2 as SVGAGI. Clones were sequenced by immunoSEQ multiplex PCR, and TCRdb holds only the in-frame ones, with some missing. The profile shows roughly 100,000 clones, about 90% of them singletons. Material: peripheral blood, obtained after pregnancy. The clonotype was recovered from a female donor with multiple sclerosis, enrolled in a pregnancy study. The chain has TRBV6-5 and TRBJ2-1; D is possibly TRBD2 (6 bases). For the CDR3, the DNA is TGTGCCAGCAGTTACGCGGGGAGAGGCGACAATGAGCAGTTCTTC. Amino acids: CASSYAGRGDNEQFF.